This TCR beta chain was captured in a study of chemoradiotherapy in HPV16-positive cancers. The J segment lost 2 bases and the V segment lost 4 bases, leaving 13 bases of the junction unmatched. This CDR3 spans 19 amino acids. The germline CDR1 and CDR2 sequences are MDHEN and SYDVKM. Repertoires were sampled repeatedly during chemoradiotherapy. Repertoires were generated with immunoSEQ multiplex PCR, while TCRdb's copy carries only in-frame clones and drops some. The sample carries several thousand clones, approximately 74% recorded once. Sampling was done from a patient who underwent chemoradiotherapy. This receptor was identified in a human donor with HPV-associated anogenital cancer. The V call is TRBV28, the J call TRBJ2-6; TRBD1 matches at 8 bases. CDR3 DNA sequence: TGTGCCAGCAGTTCCCGTTGGGCAGGGGGCGTGGCTGGGGCCAACGTCCTGACTTTC. It codes for CASSSRWAGGVAGANVLTF. The full variable domain, in which reference TRBV28 and TRBJ2-6 provide the parts outside the CDR3, is DVKVTQSSRYLVKRTGEKVFLECVQDMDHENMFWYRQDPGLGLRLIYFSYDVKMKEKGDIPEGYSVSREKKERFSLILESASTNQTSMYLCASSSRWAGGVAGANVLTFGAGSRLTVL.